The 30 T cell receptor beta chains presented below share a single source sample, sequenced in a study of blood T cell repertoires in COVID-19. Only in-frame clones appear in the TCRdb table, and some are missing; sequencing was by immunoSEQ multiplex PCR. Of 26,000 or so clones in the sample, around 87% were seen once. The sequenced sample consisted of peripheral blood. The receptors stem from a human donor in a cohort sampled during active COVID-19. The donor label of this sample is uncertain.

The rearrangement uses TRBV5-1 and TRBJ1-2, with 9 bases matching TRBD1. Looked up from germline, CDR1 is SGHRS and CDR2 is YFSETQ. The CDR3 extends over 13 amino acids. Trimming took 5 bases from V and 6 from J; bases not matched to a gene: 5. The CDR3 bases are TGCGCCAGCAGATCCGGGACAGGGAATGGCTACACCTTC. The encoded protein is CASRSGTGNGYTF.

This sequence joins TRBV3-1 (or the pseudogene TRBV3-2) and TRBJ2-7, with TRBD2 matching over 8 bases. This CDR3 contains 15 residues. Germline loops: CDR1 LGHDT, CDR2 YNNKEL (reference sequence). The J segment lost 6 bases and the V segment lost 1 base, leaving 8 bases of the junction unmatched. CDR3: CASSQGPSGSSEQYF. CDR3 DNA sequence: TGTGCCAGCAGCCAAGGGCCTAGCGGGTCTTCCGAGCAGTACTTC.

The V call is TRBV19, the J call TRBJ2-7, with D perhaps TRBD2 (6 bases). The CDR3 length is 12 residues. In germline, CDR1 is LNHDA, CDR2 SQIVND (reference sequence). Deletions cut 10 bases from V and 1 base from J, with 11 bases between. The CDR3 region is CATAGPSYEQYF. The CDR3 DNA follows: TGTGCCACCGCGGGGCCTTCCTACGAGCAGTACTTC.

Remarks on this clone: Its ends do not fully match the called genes, so a read error is possible. The chain links TRBV24-1 to TRBJ2-6; a possible D gene is TRBD2 (5 bases). The germline CDR1 and CDR2 sequences are KGHDR and SFDVKD. The CDR3 totals 15 residues. The CDR3 bases are TGTGCCACCAGTGACACACGGACTGGTGCCAACGTCCTGACTTTC. Translation gives CATSDTRTGANVLTF.

This clone is medium-sized (0.01 to 0.1%) by share. The chain carries TRBV6-5 and TRBJ1-2; 11 bases are a match to TRBD1. The CDR3 is 15 amino acids. Germline V gene data show CDR1 as MNHEY and CDR2 as SVGAGI. V was clipped by 2 bases and J by 6 bases; unmatched bases: 5. CDR3 DNA sequence: TGTGCCAGCAGTTACGGACAGGGGGCTCTCAATGGCTACACCTTC. This codes for CASSYGQGALNGYTF.

This chain joins TRBV7-8 and TRBJ1-6, with D uncertain. This CDR3 is built from 18 residues. V gave up 6 bases and J gave up 1 base, with 19 bases separating them. The V gene's germline CDR1 is SGHVS and CDR2 FQNEAQ. DNA of the CDR3: TGTGCCAGCAGTCTTGGATCCGCCCGCGGTTCCTATAATTCACCCCTCCACTTT. Its translation: CASSLGSARGSYNSPLHF.

Only one count was recorded for this clone. The V call is TRBV6-1, the J call TRBJ2-5; D gene uncertain. V lost 4 bases, J lost 5 bases, and 20 bases lay in between. Germline CDR1 and CDR2: MNHNS and SASEGT. This CDR3 has 16 amino acids. The CDR3 loop reads CASSAGTEPSSETQYF. CDR3 bases: TGTGCCAGCAGTGCAGGTACAGAACCCTCAAGTGAGACCCAGTACTTC.

This chain links TRBV7-9 with TRBJ2-1; the D gene is possibly TRBD1 (7 bases). Trimming cost V 3 bases and J 8 bases, with 8 bases left between them. Germline CDR1 and CDR2: SEHNR and FQNEAQ (reference sequence). This CDR3 spans 12 amino acids. As DNA, the CDR3 is TGTGCCAGCAGCTTCAGGGGGGATGAGCAGTTCTTC. Protein sequence: CASSFRGDEQFF.

The chain has TRBV30 and TRBJ2-1; 9 bases fit TRBD2. Germline values: CDR1 GTSNPN, CDR2 SVGIG (reference sequence). The CDR3 extends over 14 amino acids. With 5 bases clipped from V and 2 bases from J, the junction kept 4 bases outside the gene matches. CDR3 in DNA: TGTGCCTGGGGAGCGGGGGGAACCTACAATGAGCAGTTCTTC. This encodes CAWGAGGTYNEQFF.

The chain has TRBV5-1 and TRBJ2-7, with 9 bases aligning to TRBD1. The V gene end was trimmed by 5 bases and the J gene end by 4 bases; junction bases not matched to a gene: 13. From germline, CDR1 is SGHRS and CDR2 YFSETQ. The CDR3 extends over 16 amino acids. CDR3 amino acids: CASRPLTGTGMYEQYF. CDR3 sequence (DNA): TGCGCCAGCAGACCTCTTACCGGGACAGGGATGTACGAGCAGTACTTC.

This chain uses TRBV11-3 with TRBJ2-6, with 7 positions matching TRBD1. The CDR3 has 18 amino acids. CDR1 SGHNT and CDR2 YENEEA come from the germline V gene. Trimming removed 5 bases from V and 0 bases from J; junction bases left unmatched: 10. The CDR3 reads CASSKPGQNHSGANVLTF. The DNA for the CDR3 is TGTGCCAGCAGCAAACCGGGACAGAACCACTCTGGGGCCAACGTCCTGACTTTC.

This chain links TRBV7-9 with TRBJ2-2; 8 bases map to TRBD1. Germline CDR1 reads SEHNR; CDR2 reads FQNEAQ (reference sequence). The length of the CDR3 is 14 residues. The trim removed 7 bases at V and 5 bases at J, leaving 6 bases unmatched. Written as DNA, the CDR3 is TGTGCCAGCAACGACAGGGGCGGAACCGGGGAGCTGTTTTTT. This encodes CASNDRGGTGELFF.

This chain connects TRBV7-8 to TRBJ1-6; D not certain. Germline V gives CDR1 SGHVS, CDR2 FQNEAQ. The CDR3 is 15 amino acids. Trimming stripped 4 bases from V and 0 bases from J, with 7 bases between. This CDR3 reads CASSSQSSYNSPLHF. In DNA form, the CDR3 reads TGTGCCAGCAGCTCACAGAGCTCCTATAATTCACCCCTCCACTTT.

The rearrangement links TRBV6-4 to TRBJ2-3, with 10 bases identical to TRBD2. The CDR3 extends over 14 amino acids. CDR1 is MRHNA, CDR2 SNTAGT, per germline. The trim removed 5 bases at V and 3 bases at J, leaving 2 bases unmatched. The CDR3 reads CASSPTSGTDTQYF. The DNA for the CDR3 is TGTGCCAGCAGTCCGACTAGCGGGACAGATACGCAGTATTTT.

The chain links TRBV9 to TRBJ2-3; 7 nucleotides line up with TRBD1. The germline V gene has CDR1 SGDLS and CDR2 YYNGEE. CDR3 length: 15 amino acids. V shed 4 bases, J shed 0 bases, and the junction held 5 bases outside the gene matches. The CDR3 here is CASSPRQGSTDTQYF. The CDR3 DNA follows: TGTGCCAGCAGCCCACGACAGGGCAGCACAGATACGCAGTATTTT.

The chain is built from TRBV5-4 and TRBJ2-2; weak D call: TRBD2 (5 bases). The germline CDR1 and CDR2 sequences are SGHNT and YYREEE (reference sequence). This CDR3 region has 14 residues. V lost 3 bases to trimming and J lost 8 bases, with 14 bases between them. The CDR3 DNA is TGTGCCAGCAGCTCACCTGTATGGGAGGGGGAGCTGTTTTTT. This translates into CASSSPVWEGELFF.

This chain uses TRBV19 with TRBJ1-4, with 9 bases aligning to TRBD1. The CDR3 runs to 14 residues. The germline gives CDR1 LNHDA, CDR2 SQIVND (reference sequence). Trimming cost V 6 bases and J 8 bases; bases outside gene matches: 7. CDR3 in DNA: TGTGCCAGTAGGAAACAGGGGGCAAGAGAAAAACTGTTTTTT. Protein: CASRKQGAREKLFF. Variable domain in full (rest from reference TRBV19 and TRBJ1-4): DGGITQSPKYLFRKEGQNVTLSCEQNLNHDAMYWYRQDPGQGLRLIYYSQIVNDFQKGDIAEGYSVSREKKESFPLTVTSAQKNPTAFYLCASRKQGAREKLFFGSGTQLSVL.

The V and J genes are TRBV18 and TRBJ2-5, with 7 positions matching TRBD1. The CDR3 covers 15 residues. J lost 5 bases, V lost 6 bases, and 12 bases had no gene match. Germline CDR1 and CDR2: KGHSH and LQKENI. CDR3 bases: TGTGCCAGCTCGCCCCGACGAGGGGGCCAGGAGACCCAGTACTTC. Protein product: CASSPRRGGQETQYF.

This chain connects TRBV10-3 to TRBJ1-1; D ambiguous. There are 12 residues in the CDR3. V dropped 5 bases and J dropped 0 bases, with 4 bases sitting between them. Germline lookup yields CDR1 ENHRY and CDR2 SYGVKD. The CDR3: CAISFMNTEAFF. CDR3 nucleotides: TGTGCCATCAGTTTCATGAACACTGAAGCTTTCTTT.

The chain couples TRBV29-1 to TRBJ2-3; D may be TRBD1 (5 bases). With 7 bases removed from V and 10 bases from J, the gap between germline ends came to 21 bases. Germline V lookup: CDR1 SQVTM, CDR2 ANQGSEA. This CDR3 has 13 amino acids. CDR3: CSEADSRRVPQYF. CDR3 DNA sequence: TGCAGCGAAGCTGACAGCCGCAGGGTTCCGCAGTATTTT.

The rearrangement joins TRBV18 to TRBJ1-2; no definite D call. The V end was cut by 2 bases, the J end by 7 bases, with 11 bases between. Germline V lookup: CDR1 KGHSH, CDR2 LQKENI. This CDR3 contains 13 residues. CDR3 region: CASSPGSGAGYTF. The CDR3 bases are TGTGCCAGCTCACCAGGGTCGGGTGCTGGCTACACCTTC.

This CDR3 is CASSLTALSVQETQYF. The CDR3 bases are TGTGCCAGCAGCTTAACGGCGCTTAGCGTACAAGAGACCCAGTACTTC. V usage is TRBV7-8 and J usage is TRBJ2-5; tentatively, D is TRBD2 (5 bases). Germline CDR1 and CDR2: SGHVS and FQNEAQ. With 2 bases removed from V and 2 bases from J, the gap between germline ends came to 15 bases. The CDR3 contains 16 residues.

The V call is TRBV29-1, the J call TRBJ1-1; a possible D gene is TRBD1 (5 bases). Germline CDR1 SQVTM, CDR2 ANQGSEA. The CDR3 is made up of 14 amino acids. Trimming left V 6 bases short and J 1 base short, with 15 bases between. CDR3 DNA sequence: TGCAGCGTAAACGGGCCAGGGCCGAACACTGAAGCTTTCTTT. This gives the protein CSVNGPGPNTEAFF.

This chain joins TRBV19 and TRBJ2-7; 9 bases map to TRBD1. From germline, CDR1 is LNHDA and CDR2 SQIVND (reference sequence). The V segment lost 6 bases and the J segment 6 bases; nucleotides outside the gene matches: 12. This CDR3 is 15 amino acids long. The CDR3 nucleotides read TGTGCCAGTAGAACCGCCGGGACAGGGCGTGCCGAGCAGTACTTC. Its translation is CASRTAGTGRAEQYF.

CDR3 sequence reads: CASSSPAGGTYEQYF. In DNA, the CDR3 is TGTGCCAGCAGTAGCCCGGCGGGGGGTACCTACGAGCAGTACTTC. The chain recombines TRBV7-9 with TRBJ2-7; 8 nucleotides line up with TRBD2. This CDR3 is 15 amino acids long. Germline V gives CDR1 SEHNR, CDR2 FQNEAQ (reference sequence). V was clipped by 6 bases and J by 2 bases; unmatched bases: 9. Complete variable domain (other parts from reference TRBV7-9 and TRBJ2-7): DTGVSQNPRHKITKRGQNVTFRCDPISEHNRLYWYRQTLGQGPEFLTYFQNEAQLEKSRLLSDRFSAERPKGSFSTLEIQRTEQGDSAMYLCASSSPAGGTYEQYFGPGTRLTVT.

This clone was found once. J is TRBJ2-1 and V is TRBV7-2, with TRBD2 matching 10 bases. The germline gives CDR1 SGHTA, CDR2 FQGNSA. With 2 bases clipped from V and 8 bases from J, the junction kept 15 bases outside the gene matches. The CDR3 extends over 18 amino acids. The CDR3 coding sequence is TGTGCCAGCAGCTTACCTAGGGGCCCTAGCGGGGGTATTCATGAGCAGTTCTTC. Protein product: CASSLPRGPSGGIHEQFF.

CDR3 DNA sequence: TGTGCCAGCAGTCAAACAAATTGGAACACTGAAGCTTTCTTT. Translating it yields CASSQTNWNTEAFF. This chain links TRBV6-2 or TRBV6-3 with TRBJ1-1; D not certain. Deletions cut 5 bases from V and 1 base from J, with 11 bases between. CDR1 and CDR2 from the germline V gene are MNHEY and SVGEGT. The CDR3 runs 14 residues.

V gene TRBV4-1 combines with J gene TRBJ2-7; 8 bases line up with TRBD1. This CDR3 is built from 15 residues. Unmatched junction bases numbered 4, after V lost 1 base and J lost 2 bases. Germline V lookup: CDR1 MGHRA, CDR2 YSYEKL. This chain's CDR3 is CASSQGSTGAYEQYF. In DNA form, the CDR3 reads TGCGCCAGCAGCCAAGGATCGACAGGGGCCTACGAGCAGTACTTC.

The gene calls are TRBV29-1 and TRBJ1-4; D is unclear. The CDR3 runs to 13 residues. The germline V gene has CDR1 SQVTM and CDR2 ANQGSEA. The V and J ends lost 5 bases and 8 bases respectively, with 15 bases between them. CDR3 sequence reads: CSVRFIEREKLFF. For the CDR3, the DNA is TGCAGCGTTCGCTTTATCGAGAGGGAAAAACTGTTTTTT. The entire variable domain, with the rest obtained from reference TRBV29-1 and TRBJ1-4, is as follows: SAVISQKPSRDICQRGTSLTIQCQVDSQVTMMFWYRQQPGQSLTLIATANQGSEATYESGFVIDKFPISRPNLTFSTLTVSNMSPEDSSIYLCSVRFIEREKLFFGSGTQLSVL.

The rearrangement joins TRBV15 to TRBJ2-3; D gene unclear. Trimming removed 6 bases from V and 5 bases from J, with 12 bases in between. This CDR3 contains 13 residues. Per the germline V gene, CDR1 is LNHNV and CDR2 is YYDKDF (reference sequence). CDR3 protein: CATRRMIVDTQYF. The CDR3 DNA reads TGTGCCACCAGGAGGATGATTGTAGATACGCAGTATTTT.